What follows are 5 T cell receptor beta chains derived from one specimen sequenced in a study of OX40 agonist ivuxolimab in advanced cancers. TCRdb keeps only in-frame clones here, not all; method: immunoSEQ multiplex PCR. Of around 72,000 clones in the sample, 86% were seen once. This material consisted of CD4+ or CD8+ T cells sorted from blood, taken in a trial of the OX40 agonist ivuxolimab. The receptors were gathered from an adult with an advanced solid tumor such as melanoma, head and neck, liver or kidney cancer.

The chain uses TRBV6-5 and TRBJ1-2; D ambiguous. V gave up 3 bases and J gave up 3 bases, with 11 bases separating them. The CDR3 runs to 14 residues. The germline V gene encodes CDR1 MNHEY and CDR2 SVGAGI. The DNA for the CDR3 is TGTGCCAGCAGTTATCGCGGGAGGGACTATGGCTACACCTTC. Translation gives CASSYRGRDYGYTF.

The rearrangement uses TRBV7-9 and TRBJ1-5; D gene uncertain. Germline values: CDR1 SEHNR, CDR2 FQNEAQ (reference sequence). The CDR3 covers 12 residues. Trimming left V 3 bases short and J 3 bases short, with 3 bases between. The DNA of the CDR3 is TGTGCCAGCAGCTTCACCAATCAGCCCCAGCATTTT. Translating gives CASSFTNQPQHF.

Notes on this clone: Other DNA sequences from this sample encode an identical CDR3 as well. V gene TRBV5-1 combines with J gene TRBJ2-5; 10 nucleotides agree with TRBD1. CDR3 size: 16 residues. V lost 0 bases to trimming and J lost 5 bases; unmatched junction nucleotides: 7. The V gene's germline CDR1 is SGHRS and CDR2 YFSETQ. CDR3 in DNA: TGCGCCAGCAGCTTGGGTGCCCGGACAGGGGGGGAGACCCAGTACTTC. Protein product: CASSLGARTGGETQYF.

This chain uses TRBV18 with TRBJ1-5; D gene uncertain. CDR3 length: 16 amino acids. The V and J ends lost 5 bases and 7 bases respectively, with 21 bases between them. CDR1 and CDR2 from the germline V gene are KGHSH and LQKENI. CDR3 sequence reads: CASSNSVLGSGQPQHF. In DNA, the CDR3 is TGTGCCAGCTCAAATTCCGTCTTGGGGTCGGGACAGCCCCAGCATTTT.

This chain uses TRBV12-5 with TRBJ1-1, with D possibly matching TRBD1 (5 bases). This CDR3 contains 16 residues. CDR1 and CDR2 from the germline V gene are LGHNT and FRNRAP. The germline V and J ends were trimmed by 1 base and 4 bases, with 16 bases remaining between them. The chain's CDR3 is CASGLGLSTGFTEAFF. In DNA, the CDR3 is TGTGCTAGTGGTTTGGGATTGAGCACAGGATTCACTGAAGCTTTCTTT.